The 25 T cell receptor beta chains listed next were all sequenced from one sample in a study of T cells in Graves' hyperthyroidism and ophthalmopathy. Template material for amplifying TCR beta CDR3 regions consisted of RNA transcripts. The TCR CDR3 first-round RT-PCR relied on the HTBI primer set. One entry per CDR3 protein results from TCRdb running MiXCR on the multiplex PCR reads. The repertoire holds around 760,000 distinct CDR3 sequences, with 35% as singletons. The specimen sequenced was blood. Receptors originate from a woman aged 40 to 50 with Graves' hyperthyroidism.

This CDR3 is CASHIDRVAAGELFF. CDR3 bases: TGTGCCAGCCACATCGACAGGGTTGCTGCCGGGGAGCTGTTTTTT. The gene calls are TRBV19 and TRBJ2-2, with 7 bases aligning to TRBD1. The V and J ends lost 9 bases and 6 bases, in that order; junction bases with no gene match: 13. The CDR3 is 15 residues long. In germline, CDR1 is LNHDA, CDR2 SQIVND (reference sequence). Variable domain in full (rest from reference TRBV19 and TRBJ2-2): DGGITQSPKYLFRKEGQNVTLSCEQNLNHDAMYWYRQDPGQGLRLIYYSQIVNDFQKGDIAEGYSVSREKKESFPLTVTSAQKNPTAFYLCASHIDRVAAGELFFGEGSRLTVL.

The chain combines TRBV19 with TRBJ2-6; 11 nucleotides match TRBD1. The CDR3 consists of 18 residues. Germline V gives CDR1 LNHDA, CDR2 SQIVND (reference sequence). J was trimmed by 0 bases and V by 9 bases; bases with no gene match: 10. The CDR3 nucleotides read TGTGCCAGCGATACCGGGACAGGGGGAACCTCTGGGGCCAACGTCCTGACTTTC. Translating gives CASDTGTGGTSGANVLTF.

The J gene is TRBJ1-1, the V gene TRBV6-6; 7 nucleotides align to TRBD1. This CDR3 contains 15 residues. Losses at the gene ends were 6 bases for V and 3 bases for J; bases not matched to a gene: 10. The germline V gene has CDR1 MNHNY and CDR2 SVGAGI (reference sequence). CDR3 nucleotide sequence: TGTGCCAGCAGCCTCCAGGGGGTTGAGGACACTGAAGCTTTCTTT. This translates into CASSLQGVEDTEAFF.

This clonotype was detected many times. V usage is TRBV9 and J usage is TRBJ2-5; D is perhaps TRBD2 (6 bases). Germline values: CDR1 SGDLS, CDR2 YYNGEE. The V and J ends lost 0 bases and 4 bases respectively, with 16 bases between them. The CDR3 has 16 amino acids. The chain's CDR3 is CASSVASAVGGETQYF. The CDR3 DNA reads as TGTGCCAGCAGCGTAGCATCAGCGGTCGGGGGAGAGACCCAGTACTTC.

This clonotype was picked up many times. J is TRBJ2-2 and V is TRBV7-9; D remains ambiguous. The V gene's germline CDR1 is SEHNR and CDR2 FQNEAQ (reference sequence). Between the trimmed V and J ends, which lost 5 bases and 4 bases, there was a span of 8 bases. CDR3 length: 13 residues. The CDR3 reads CASSPLATGELFF. CDR3 DNA sequence: TGTGCCAGCAGCCCCCTTGCCACCGGGGAGCTGTTTTTT.

This rearrangement joins TRBV12-3 or TRBV12-4 to TRBJ2-7; 12 bases are shared with TRBD1. J gave up 5 bases and V 4 bases, and 3 bases lay outside the gene matches. The CDR3 runs 14 residues. This chain's CDR3 is CASSWGTGGDEQYF. CDR3 nucleotide sequence: TGTGCCAGCAGTTGGGGGACAGGGGGCGACGAGCAGTACTTC.

This clonotype was seen only a few times. CDR3 DNA sequence: TGTGCCAGCAGCACCCCGGGACAGGGGATTCGTGAAGCTTTCTTT. Translating it yields CASSTPGQGIREAFF. V is TRBV7-9 and J is TRBJ1-1, with 10 bases aligning to TRBD1. Germline lookup yields CDR1 SEHNR and CDR2 FQNEAQ (reference sequence). This CDR3 is built from 15 residues. Trimming at V came to 5 bases and at J to 7 bases, leaving 10 bases not matched to a gene. Based on the CDR3 plus reference TRBV7-9 and TRBJ1-1, the full variable domain is DTGVSQNPRHKITKRGQNVTFRCDPISEHNRLYWYRQTLGQGPEFLTYFQNEAQLEKSRLLSDRFSAERPKGSFSTLEIQRTEQGDSAMYLCASSTPGQGIREAFFGQGTRLTVV.

A word on this clonotype: It may be a read error: a sequence one base away is much more abundant. The gene calls are TRBV24-1 and TRBJ1-6, with unresolved D. The CDR3 totals 15 residues. Per germline, CDR1 KGHDR and CDR2 SFDVKD. Trimming removed 6 bases from V and 9 bases from J, with 17 bases in between. CDR3 sequence (DNA): TGTGCCACCAGTTTAACGAGGGCGGATGGTTCACCCCTCCACTTT. Protein sequence: CATSLTRADGSPLHF.

The chain is built from TRBV29-1 and TRBJ2-5, with D possibly TRBD2 on 6 matching bases. The CDR3 length is 12 residues. Trimming cost V 3 bases and J 5 bases, with 10 bases left between them. Germline CDR1 reads SQVTM; CDR2 reads ANQGSEA. The CDR3 DNA reads TGCAGCGTTGACGACGGGAGTGAGACCCAGTACTTC. Its protein product is CSVDDGSETQYF. Full variable domain (remainder filled in from reference TRBV29-1 and TRBJ2-5): SAVISQKPSRDICQRGTSLTIQCQVDSQVTMMFWYRQQPGQSLTLIATANQGSEATYESGFVIDKFPISRPNLTFSTLTVSNMSPEDSSIYLCSVDDGSETQYFGPGTRLLVL.

This clonotype showed up many times. The chain recombines TRBV12-3 or TRBV12-4 with TRBJ1-1; 8 bases map to TRBD1. This CDR3 has 12 amino acids. Trimming cost V 5 bases and J 9 bases; bases outside gene matches: 5. The CDR3 DNA follows: TGTGCCAGCAGTGCGACAGGGGCCAAAGCTTTCTTT. It codes for CASSATGAKAFF.

The rearrangement links TRBV7-8 to TRBJ1-1; D is uncertain. The CDR3 contains 15 residues. The V and J ends lost 5 bases and 5 bases respectively, with 18 bases between them. Looked up from germline, CDR1 is SGHVS and CDR2 is FQNEAQ. This chain's CDR3 is CASSVVAGERTEAFF. CDR3 coding DNA: TGTGCCAGCAGCGTAGTAGCGGGAGAAAGGACTGAAGCTTTCTTT.

This clonotype is a singleton in its sample. This chain links TRBV11-1 with TRBJ2-2, with TRBD1 matching 9 bases. Germline-derived CDR1 and CDR2 are SGHAT and FQDESV (reference sequence). This CDR3 is built from 11 residues. The ends lost 5 bases at V and 13 bases at J; junction bases unmatched: 2. CDR3 residues: CASSPDRGLFF. CDR3 bases: TGTGCCAGCAGCCCGGACAGGGGGCTGTTTTTT.

The V gene is TRBV14, the J gene TRBJ1-5; 7 nucleotides line up with TRBD1. Germline lookup yields CDR1 SGHDN and CDR2 FVKESK. Germline trimming cut 4 bases from V and 3 bases from J; bases unmatched to any gene: 9. The CDR3 has 16 amino acids. The chain's CDR3 is CASSPGQVNYNQPQHF. Written as DNA, the CDR3 is TGTGCCAGCAGCCCAGGACAGGTGAACTACAATCAGCCCCAGCATTTT.

In its sample, this clonotype was seen a few times. Here the CDR3 reads CASSYEGGRANTGELFF. The CDR3 DNA reads as TGTGCCAGCAGTTACGAAGGCGGGAGGGCCAACACCGGGGAGCTGTTTTTT. This sequence joins TRBV2 and TRBJ2-2; 9 nucleotides match TRBD2. This CDR3 is 17 amino acids long. CDR1 is SNHLY and CDR2 is FYNNEI in the germline V gene. V lost 5 bases and J lost 2; bases outside the gene matches: 9.

This clonotype was seen only once. A read error is possible here, since a much larger clone lies one base away. This chain uses TRBV7-2 with TRBJ2-7; no firm D call. Trimming left V 3 bases short and J 9 bases short, with 12 bases between. The CDR3 extends over 12 amino acids. Germline assignment: CDR1 SGHTA and CDR2 FQGNSA. For the CDR3, the DNA is TGTGCCAGCAGCTTTGGAGCGAGTGCGCAGTACTTC. Amino acid sequence: CASSFGASAQYF.

The rearrangement links TRBV24-1 to TRBJ2-5, with D perhaps TRBD2 (6 bases). Germline-derived CDR1 and CDR2 are KGHDR and SFDVKD. The V end lost 4 bases, the J end lost 5 bases, and 19 bases lay between the germline ends. CDR3 size: 16 residues. CDR3 in amino acids: CATSDLPGLKWETQYF. For the CDR3, the DNA is TGTGCCACCAGTGACTTACCGGGACTGAAATGGGAGACCCAGTACTTC.

This clonotype was observed a handful of times. The chain has TRBV2 and TRBJ2-5; the D gene is possibly TRBD2 (6 bases). Trimming cost V 7 bases and J 7 bases, with 19 bases left between them. From germline, CDR1 is SNHLY and CDR2 FYNNEI. The CDR3 consists of 14 residues. The CDR3 bases are TGTGCCAGCAATTCCCTGGAGGGGCCAGGGACCCAGTACTTC. Amino acid sequence: CASNSLEGPGTQYF.

The gene calls are TRBV11-2 and TRBJ1-2; D gene unclear. V shed 8 bases and J shed 8 bases, with 15 bases lying between them. The CDR3 runs 12 residues. CDR1 and CDR2 (germline): SGHAT, FQNNGV. The CDR3, as DNA: TGTGCCAGCGGGCTGGGCCCTTGGGGCTACACCTTC. Protein product: CASGLGPWGYTF.

The chain recombines TRBV20-1 with TRBJ1-2, with 8 bases identical to TRBD1. The ends lost 5 bases at V and 6 bases at J; junction bases unmatched: 8. The germline V gene encodes CDR1 DFQATT and CDR2 SNEGSKA (reference sequence). The CDR3 extends over 13 amino acids. The CDR3 nucleotides are TGCAGTGCTCAGGACAGGGCAACGAATGGCTACACCTTC. It yields the protein CSAQDRATNGYTF.

This clonotype was counted ten times or more. The chain has TRBV2 and TRBJ2-5, with 13 bases lining up with TRBD2. The germline V gene has CDR1 SNHLY and CDR2 FYNNEI. V dropped 0 bases and J dropped 3; count of bases not matched to a gene: 4. The CDR3 length is 17 residues. The CDR3 sequence is CASSEARTSGGEETQYF. The CDR3 nucleotides read TGTGCCAGCAGTGAAGCGCGAACTAGCGGGGGGGAAGAGACCCAGTACTTC. Filled out from reference TRBV2 and TRBJ2-5, the complete variable domain reads EPEVTQTPSHQVTQMGQEVILRCVPISNHLYFYWYRQILGQKVEFLVSFYNNEISEKSEIFDDQFSVERPDGSNFTLKIRSTKLEDSAMYFCASSEARTSGGEETQYFGPGTRLLVL.

At least ten counts were recorded for this clonotype. The genes are TRBV12-3 or TRBV12-4 and TRBJ2-5, with 7 positions matching TRBD2. The CDR3 spans 15 residues. Unmatched junction bases numbered 9, after V lost 5 bases and J lost 3 bases. CDR3 sequence: CASSGLETSEETQYF. The CDR3 DNA is TGTGCCAGCAGTGGCCTCGAAACTAGCGAAGAGACCCAGTACTTC.

At least ten counts were recorded for this clonotype. The rearrangement uses TRBV19 and TRBJ2-7; maybe TRBD1 (6 bases). In germline, CDR1 is LNHDA, CDR2 SQIVND (reference sequence). This CDR3 has 16 amino acids. Trimming left V 1 base short and J 1 base short, with 14 bases between. This CDR3 is CASSIGVRGISYEQYF. The CDR3 nucleotides are TGTGCCAGTAGTATAGGCGTCAGGGGAATATCCTACGAGCAGTACTTC.

This clonotype showed up many times. At one of its ends the junction is not consistent with the germline gene, which may arise from a read error. The chain recombines TRBV7-6 with TRBJ1-3; 10 nucleotides line up with TRBD1. The CDR3 is made up of 16 amino acids. Germline CDR1 and CDR2: SGHVS and FNYEAQ. In DNA, the CDR3 is TGTGCTAGCAGCTCTCTAGACAGGGGGCCTGGAAACACCATATATTTT. Residues: CASSSLDRGPGNTIYF. Looking up the rest from reference TRBV7-6 and TRBJ1-3 gives the full variable domain: GAGVSQSPRYKVTKRGQDVALRCDPISGHVSLYWYRQALGQGPEFLTYFNYEAQQDKSGLPNDRFSAERPEGSISTLTIQRTEQRDSAMYRCASSSLDRGPGNTIYFGEGSWLTVV.

The gene calls are TRBV19 and TRBJ1-1; D may be TRBD1 (5 bases). The CDR3 sequence is 13 residues long. CDR1 is LNHDA and CDR2 is SQIVND in the germline V gene (reference sequence). V was trimmed by 7 bases and J by 6 bases, leaving 15 bases between them. CDR3: CASIAVAGAEAFF. The DNA of the CDR3 is TGTGCCAGTATTGCGGTAGCGGGGGCTGAAGCTTTCTTT.

The chain uses TRBV9 and TRBJ1-3, with unresolved D. Deletions cut 4 bases from V and 0 bases from J, with 14 bases between. Germline loops: CDR1 SGDLS, CDR2 YYNGEE. The CDR3 loop spans 16 amino acids. This CDR3 reads CASSPHQASSGNTIYF. CDR3 in DNA: TGTGCCAGCAGCCCCCATCAGGCCTCCTCTGGAAACACCATATATTTT. Together with reference TRBV9 and TRBJ1-3, the CDR3 gives the full variable domain: DSGVTQTPKHLITATGQRVTLRCSPRSGDLSVYWYQQSLDQGLQFLIQYYNGEERAKGNILERFSAQQFPDLHSELNLSSLELGDSALYFCASSPHQASSGNTIYFGEGSWLTVV.